This T cell receptor beta chain was documented in a study of metastatic and nonmetastatic thyroid tumors. At the level of the study: Repertoire comparisons spanned blood and tumor or nodule tissue from malignant and benign thyroid patients.

Every patient underwent thyroid surgery untreated. TCRdb re-analyzed the PCR reads using MiXCR. The repertoire holds about 17,000 clones, with about 25% as singletons. This clone was seen at least ten times. Losses at the gene ends were 6 bases for V and 3 bases for J; bases not matched to a gene: 6. The length of the CDR3 is 13 residues. The V gene's germline CDR1 is DFQATT and CDR2 SNEGSKA (reference sequence). This TCR was sampled from a female donor with papillary thyroid cancer or a benign thyroid nodule (not recorded which). Some clones in this sample may be carry-over from other donors' samples. The sequenced sample consisted of adjacent normal tissue. The chain joins TRBV20-1 to TRBJ2-3; 7 nucleotides align to TRBD2. The CDR3: CSAPGLMTDTQYF. The CDR3 bases are TGCAGTGCCCCGGGACTAATGACAGATACGCAGTATTTT.